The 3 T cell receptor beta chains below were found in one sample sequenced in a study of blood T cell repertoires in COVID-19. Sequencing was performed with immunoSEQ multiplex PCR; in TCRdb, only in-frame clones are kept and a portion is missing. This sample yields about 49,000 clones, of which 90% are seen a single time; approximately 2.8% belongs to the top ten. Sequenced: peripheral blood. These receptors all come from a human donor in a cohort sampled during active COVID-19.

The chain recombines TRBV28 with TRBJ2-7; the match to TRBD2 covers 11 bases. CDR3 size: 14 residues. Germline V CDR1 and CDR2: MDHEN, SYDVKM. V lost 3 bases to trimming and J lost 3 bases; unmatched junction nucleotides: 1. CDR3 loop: CASSFGTSGYEQYF. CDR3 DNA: TGTGCCAGCAGTTTCGGGACTAGCGGCTACGAGCAGTACTTC.

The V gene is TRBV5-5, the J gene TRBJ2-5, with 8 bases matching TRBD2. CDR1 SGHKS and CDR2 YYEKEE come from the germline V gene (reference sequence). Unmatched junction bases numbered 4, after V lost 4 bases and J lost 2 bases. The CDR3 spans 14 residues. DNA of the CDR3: TGTGCCAGCAGCCGGGAGGGAGGTCAAGAGACCCAGTACTTC. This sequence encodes CASSREGGQETQYF.

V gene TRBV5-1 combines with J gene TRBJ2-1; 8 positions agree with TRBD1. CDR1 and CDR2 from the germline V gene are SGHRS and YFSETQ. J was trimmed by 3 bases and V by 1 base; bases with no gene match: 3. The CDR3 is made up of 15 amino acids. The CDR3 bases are TGCGCCAGCAGCTTGAGGACAGGGAGCTACAATGAGCAGTTCTTC. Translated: CASSLRTGSYNEQFF.